The clone carrying this T cell receptor beta chain was recorded at least ten times. As yet, its antigen is unknown. TCRdb recomputed calls from the 5' RACE reads with MiXCR, one row per CDR3 protein. Of about 730,000 distinct CDR3 sequences in the sample, approximately 22% were seen once. The entry originates in a study of identical twins. Study-wide results and caveats: Because invariant MAIT and iNKT cells could be present, zero-insertion analyses could be partly confounded. There was more out-of-frame TCR alpha sharing in monozygotic twins than models estimated.

Trimming removed 6 bases from V and 6 bases from J; junction bases left unmatched: 10. The germline V gene encodes CDR1 DFQATT and CDR2 SNEGSKA (reference sequence). The CDR3 sequence is 14 residues long. These data were likewise used in another study, on T cells expressing NK-cell markers. That source notes: Among the eight sequenced donors, seven tested HCMV-seropositive and one tested seronegative. There were a few donors in whom these clonotypes also led the CD3+CD56-NKG2C+ fraction.

This TCR derives from a woman younger than 35 in good health. This chain joins TRBV20-1 and TRBJ2-1; the match to TRBD2 covers 8 bases. Sequenced: PBMCs. The CDR3 bases are TGCAGTGCGCCGTTAGCGGGACGGGGCAATGAGCAGTTCTTC. Its translation: CSAPLAGRGNEQFF.